Here is one T cell receptor beta chain with its context. Antigen unknown. These data are taken from a study of response to subunit inactivated influenza vaccine. V lost 4 bases, J lost 5 bases, and 6 bases stayed unmatched. Germline CDR1 and CDR2: SGDLS and YYNGEE. The CDR3 consists of 14 residues. TCRdb re-derived calls from the RT-PCR reads in MiXCR, one entry per CDR3 protein. The sample has approximately 310,000 distinct CDR3 sequences, 21% seen once. Findings and limits, study-wide: The authors proposed limited new T cell recruitment per seasonal influenza vaccination.

This specimen was PBMCs from blood, taken 21 months after vaccination. The rearrangement uses TRBV9 and TRBJ1-2, with 9 positions matching TRBD1. The TCR originated in a man in his fifties or sixties who received an inactivated influenza vaccine. CDR3 sequence (DNA): TGTGCCAGCAGCTATGGGGACAGGGCTTATGGCTACACCTTC. This codes for CASSYGDRAYGYTF.